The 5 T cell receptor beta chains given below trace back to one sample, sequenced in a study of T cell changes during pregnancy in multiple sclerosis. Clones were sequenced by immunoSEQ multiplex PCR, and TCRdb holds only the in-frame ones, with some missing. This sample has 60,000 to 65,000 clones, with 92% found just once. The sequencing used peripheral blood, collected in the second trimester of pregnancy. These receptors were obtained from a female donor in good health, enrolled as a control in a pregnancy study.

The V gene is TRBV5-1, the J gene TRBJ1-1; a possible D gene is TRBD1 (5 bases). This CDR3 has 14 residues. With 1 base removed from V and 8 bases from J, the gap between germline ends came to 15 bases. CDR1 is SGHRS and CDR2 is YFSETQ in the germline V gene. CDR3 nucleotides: TGCGCCAGCAGCTTGCGGGGGGAGGTTCAAGAAGCTTTCTTT. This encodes CASSLRGEVQEAFF.

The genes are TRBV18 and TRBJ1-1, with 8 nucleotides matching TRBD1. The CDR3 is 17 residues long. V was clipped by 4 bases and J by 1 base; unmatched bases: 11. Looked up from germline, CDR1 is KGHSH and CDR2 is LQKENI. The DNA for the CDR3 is TGTGCCAGCTCACAAGGCCAGGGGGCTGGAACGAACACTGAAGCTTTCTTT. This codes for CASSQGQGAGTNTEAFF.

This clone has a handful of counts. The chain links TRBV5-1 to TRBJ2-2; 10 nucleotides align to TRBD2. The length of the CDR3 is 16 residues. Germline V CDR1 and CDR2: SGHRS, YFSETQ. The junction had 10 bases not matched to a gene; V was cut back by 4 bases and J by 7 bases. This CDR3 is CASSTLAGDMVGELFF. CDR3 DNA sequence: TGCGCCAGCAGCACTCTAGCGGGAGACATGGTCGGGGAGCTGTTTTTT.

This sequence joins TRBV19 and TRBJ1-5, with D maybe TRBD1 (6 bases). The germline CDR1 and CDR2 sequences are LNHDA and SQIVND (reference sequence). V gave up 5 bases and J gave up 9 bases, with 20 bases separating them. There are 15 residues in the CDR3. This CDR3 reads CASSQQGGGFLPQHF. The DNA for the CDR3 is TGTGCCAGTAGTCAACAGGGAGGGGGATTTTTGCCCCAGCATTTT.

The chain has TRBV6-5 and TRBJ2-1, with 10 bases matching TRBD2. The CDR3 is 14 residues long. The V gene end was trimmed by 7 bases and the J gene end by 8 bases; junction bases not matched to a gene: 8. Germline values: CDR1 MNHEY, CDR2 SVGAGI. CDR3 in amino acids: CASNLAGEVHEQFF. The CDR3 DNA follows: TGTGCCAGCAATCTAGCGGGAGAAGTTCATGAGCAGTTCTTC.